Below are 27 T cell receptor beta chains sequenced from a single sample in a study of early T cells in non-severe SARS-CoV-2 infection. In TCRdb, the 5' RACE reads were re-called with MiXCR into one record per CDR3 protein. The sample holds some 77,000 distinct CDR3 sequences, less than 5.5% seen once. The source material was whole blood, sampled at baseline. Receptors originate from an adult who was a healthcare worker with PCR-confirmed SARS-CoV-2 infection or an uninfected control (not recorded which).

This clonotype was detected many times. This sequence joins TRBV18 and TRBJ1-1; 9 nucleotides line up with TRBD1. The ends lost 5 bases at V and 2 bases at J; junction bases unmatched: 9. The length of the CDR3 is 16 residues. CDR1 is KGHSH and CDR2 is LQKENI in the germline V gene. CDR3 region: CASSRQLQGANTEAFF. DNA for the CDR3: TGTGCCAGCTCAAGACAATTACAGGGGGCAAACACTGAAGCTTTCTTT. The full variable domain, rest sourced from reference TRBV18 and TRBJ1-1, is NAGVMQNPRHLVRRRGQEARLRCSPMKGHSHVYWYRQLPEEGLKFMVYLQKENIIDESGMPKERFSAEFPKEGPSILRIQQVVRGDSAAYFCASSRQLQGANTEAFFGQGTRLTVV.

By sample fraction, this clonotype is medium-sized (0.01 to 0.1%). J is TRBJ2-1 and V is TRBV20-1; 10 bases map to TRBD1. The CDR3 length is 13 residues. Per the germline V gene, CDR1 is DFQATT and CDR2 is SNEGSKA (reference sequence). Unmatched junction bases numbered 6, after V lost 8 bases and J lost 5 bases. CDR3 sequence (DNA): TGCAGTCCAAGACAGGGGGCTGACAATGAGCAGTTCTTC. It translates to CSPRQGADNEQFF.

This clonotype was seen repeatedly, ten times or more. V and J are TRBV7-3 and TRBJ2-2; perhaps D is TRBD1 or TRBD2 (5 bases each). Trimming shortened V by 8 bases and J by 1 base, and 8 bases separated the two germline ends. The V gene's germline CDR1 is SGHTA and CDR2 FQGTGA. The CDR3 is made up of 13 amino acids. CDR3 nucleotides: TGTGCCAGCGGGACCATGAACACCGGGGAGCTGTTTTTT. This codes for CASGTMNTGELFF.

This clonotype has a handful of counts. The chain has TRBV5-5 and TRBJ2-2, with 9 bases aligning to TRBD1. This CDR3 spans 20 amino acids. Germline V gives CDR1 SGHKS, CDR2 YYEKEE (reference sequence). The ends lost 4 bases at V and 1 base at J; junction bases unmatched: 17. In DNA form, the CDR3 reads TGTGCCAGCAGCGCTCTGACGGGACAGGGTAATATATGGAACACCGGGGAGCTGTTTTTT. This codes for CASSALTGQGNIWNTGELFF.

This clonotype has a single count. The chain couples TRBV2 to TRBJ1-3; D call uncertain. The V gene's germline CDR1 is SNHLY and CDR2 FYNNEI. Deletions cut 10 bases from V and 0 bases from J, with 7 bases between. This CDR3 region has 12 residues. In nucleotides, the CDR3 is TGTGCCACCAGGACCTCTGGAAACACCATATATTTT. Protein product: CATRTSGNTIYF.

The genes are TRBV3-1 and TRBJ1-1; D is uncertain. Per germline, CDR1 LGHDT and CDR2 YNNKEL (reference sequence). V dropped 2 bases and J dropped 7 bases, with 5 bases sitting between them. The CDR3 consists of 11 residues. For the CDR3, the DNA is TGTGCCAGCAGCCAACTAGGTGAAGCTTTCTTT. Protein product: CASSQLGEAFF.

This clonotype was seen repeatedly, ten times or more. This chain links TRBV10-3 with TRBJ2-1, with D hard to call. Germline loops: CDR1 ENHRY, CDR2 SYGVKD. V lost 2 bases and J 4 bases, leaving 9 bases between the germline ends. The CDR3 covers 14 residues. The CDR3 DNA follows: TGTGCCATCAGTGAGCGTCTCGGTTACAATGAGCAGTTCTTC. Translating gives CAISERLGYNEQFF.

This clonotype was seen at least ten times. The rearrangement uses TRBV6-1 and TRBJ2-4; TRBD1 matches at 9 bases. Unmatched junction bases numbered 5, after V lost 1 base and J lost 4 bases. There are 16 residues in the CDR3. The germline CDR1 and CDR2 sequences are MNHNS and SASEGT. CDR3 amino acids: CASSEDRGPAKNIQYF. The CDR3 DNA sequence: TGTGCCAGCAGTGAAGACAGGGGGCCCGCAAAAAACATTCAGTACTTC.

This clonotype was recorded at least ten times. The chain uses TRBV20-1 and TRBJ2-7; TRBD2 agrees at 8 bases. The CDR3 sequence is 14 residues long. The V gene end was trimmed by 2 bases and the J gene end by 5 bases; junction bases not matched to a gene: 8. CDR1 DFQATT and CDR2 SNEGSKA come from the germline V gene (reference sequence). CDR3 in amino acids: CSARTPLGLDEQYF. CDR3 nucleotides: TGCAGTGCTAGAACCCCCCTGGGACTAGACGAGCAGTACTTC.

Many counts were recorded for this clonotype. The chain joins TRBV20-1 to TRBJ1-4, with D perhaps matching TRBD1 (5 bases). The V gene's germline CDR1 is DFQATT and CDR2 SNEGSKA (reference sequence). This CDR3 has 12 residues. Trimming removed 5 bases from V and 7 bases from J, with 11 bases in between. DNA for the CDR3: TGCAGTGCTGGGAGGGGAGGTGAAAAACTGTTTTTT. Translation gives CSAGRGGEKLFF.

The chain recombines TRBV20-1 with TRBJ2-3; D remains unclear. The germline gives CDR1 DFQATT, CDR2 SNEGSKA (reference sequence). The length of the CDR3 is 15 residues. Trimming left V 0 bases short and J 6 bases short, with 16 bases between. CDR3 amino acids: CSAREDGLQEDTQYF. Here the CDR3 DNA reads TGCAGTGCTAGAGAGGACGGTCTCCAGGAGGATACGCAGTATTTT.

This clonotype was detected only a few times. V is TRBV9 and J is TRBJ2-1, with 8 nucleotides matching TRBD1. Germline V CDR1 and CDR2: SGDLS, YYNGEE. With 5 bases clipped from V and 5 bases from J, the junction kept 6 bases outside the gene matches. This CDR3 spans 14 amino acids. The CDR3, as DNA: TGTGCCAGCAGTGGGGCGGACAGGGACAATGAGCAGTTCTTC. This translates into CASSGADRDNEQFF.

In its sample, this clonotype was seen many times. The chain is built from TRBV6-5 and TRBJ2-1; perhaps TRBD1 as D (6 bases). CDR3 length: 13 residues. Trimming removed 6 bases at V and 0 bases at J, with 6 bases between. The V gene's germline CDR1 is MNHEY and CDR2 SVGAGI. The CDR3 DNA reads TGTGCCAGCAGACAGGGCTCCTACAATGAGCAGTTCTTC. Amino acids: CASRQGSYNEQFF.

This clonotype was recorded many times. V and J are TRBV7-9 and TRBJ2-1; D gene unclear. This CDR3 region has 17 residues. Germline V gene sequence: CDR1 SEHNR, CDR2 FQNEAQ (reference sequence). The germline V and J ends were trimmed by 0 bases and 0 bases, with 12 bases remaining between them. The CDR3, as DNA: TGTGCCAGCAGCTTAGCGGTGGGAAGGCGCTCCTACAATGAGCAGTTCTTC. It yields the protein CASSLAVGRRSYNEQFF. Drawing the rest from reference TRBV7-9 and TRBJ2-1, the complete variable domain is DTGVSQNPRHKITKRGQNVTFRCDPISEHNRLYWYRQTLGQGPEFLTYFQNEAQLEKSRLLSDRFSAERPKGSFSTLEIQRTEQGDSAMYLCASSLAVGRRSYNEQFFGPGTRLTVL.

This clonotype appeared many times. This chain links TRBV20-1 with TRBJ2-1, with D perhaps assigned TRBD1 or TRBD2 (5 bases each). Germline V gene data show CDR1 as DFQATT and CDR2 as SNEGSKA (reference sequence). The CDR3 is 13 residues long. Trimming stripped 5 bases from V and 6 bases from J, with 14 bases between. CDR3 residues: CSARGESGNEQFF. The CDR3 DNA follows: TGCAGTGCTCGAGGGGAGTCGGGCAATGAGCAGTTCTTC.

This clonotype was seen ten or more times. This chain uses TRBV20-1 with TRBJ2-1; 14 bases match TRBD2. V was pared by 6 bases and J by 7 bases, with 5 bases of the junction left unmatched. Germline CDR1 is DFQATT and CDR2 is SNEGSKA (reference sequence). The CDR3 sequence is 14 residues long. The CDR3 region is CSAVGLAGVNEQFF. CDR3 nucleotide sequence: TGCAGTGCGGTGGGACTAGCGGGAGTTAATGAGCAGTTCTTC.

This clonotype was counted many times. CDR3 bases: TGTGCCAGCAGCTTAACCCCTAGCGGATACAATGAGCAGTTCTTC. Translated: CASSLTPSGYNEQFF. The rearrangement links TRBV7-2 to TRBJ2-1; TRBD2 matches at 7 bases. CDR1 and CDR2 (germline): SGHTA, FQGNSA. This CDR3 spans 15 amino acids. Trimming took 2 bases from V and 4 from J; bases not matched to a gene: 5.

This clonotype was counted a few times. This chain connects TRBV11-2 to TRBJ2-4; D uncertain. Trimming pared 1 base from V and 6 bases from J, leaving 10 bases between. Germline CDR1 and CDR2: SGHAT and FQNNGV. This CDR3 region has 14 residues. The CDR3 DNA reads as TGTGCCAGCAGCTTAGTCGGGTACGGAAACATTCAGTACTTC. Its translation: CASSLVGYGNIQYF. Filled out from reference TRBV11-2 and TRBJ2-4, the complete variable domain reads EAGVAQSPRYKIIEKRQSVAFWCNPISGHATLYWYQQILGQGPKLLIQFQNNGVVDDSQLPKDRFSAERLKGVDSTLKIQPAKLEDSAVYLCASSLVGYGNIQYFGAGTRLSVL.

In this sample, this clonotype turned up many times. The gene calls are TRBV20-1 and TRBJ2-4; D gene unclear. In germline, CDR1 is DFQATT, CDR2 SNEGSKA (reference sequence). The CDR3 consists of 13 residues. Between the trimmed V and J ends, which lost 6 bases and 5 bases, there was a span of 14 bases. CDR3 DNA sequence: TGCAGTGCCAAGGACCCTGGCCAAAACATTCAGTACTTC. Its protein product is CSAKDPGQNIQYF.

The V call is TRBV12-3 or TRBV12-4, the J call TRBJ1-2; perhaps TRBD1 as D (5 bases). Trimming removed 5 bases at V and 4 bases at J, with 8 bases between. There are 12 residues in the CDR3. CDR3 coding DNA: TGTGCCAGCAGTATGGACATCTATGGCTACACCTTC. This gives the protein CASSMDIYGYTF.

J is TRBJ2-1 and V is TRBV10-2; perhaps TRBD2 as D (6 bases). Trimming left V 3 bases short and J 5 bases short, with 14 bases between. The CDR3 spans 15 residues. The germline V gene has CDR1 WSHSY and CDR2 SAAADI. CDR3 in amino acids: CASSENGGADNEQFF. DNA of the CDR3: TGCGCCAGCAGTGAAAACGGCGGGGCGGACAATGAGCAGTTCTTC.

This chain links TRBV7-2 with TRBJ2-7; D not resolved. This CDR3 spans 14 amino acids. Germline V gene sequence: CDR1 SGHTA, CDR2 FQGNSA. Trimming took off 6 bases at V and 3 bases at J, with 15 bases between the two ends. CDR3 in DNA: TGTGCCAGCAGGTCTGCGTCTGAAGTCTACGAGCAGTACTTC. This gives the protein CASRSASEVYEQYF.

The sample holds many counts of this clonotype. The chain employs TRBV10-1 and TRBJ2-2; D remains unclear. CDR3 length: 14 amino acids. Between the trimmed V and J ends, which lost 4 bases and 6 bases, there was a span of 12 bases. Germline CDR1 is WNHNN and CDR2 is SYGVQD (reference sequence). Here the CDR3 reads CASSVSSSPGELFF. The CDR3 region has the DNA TGCGCCAGCAGTGTTTCCAGTTCTCCCGGGGAGCTGTTTTTT.

V gene TRBV9 combines with J gene TRBJ1-1, with D hard to call. Per germline, CDR1 SGDLS and CDR2 YYNGEE. CDR3 length equals 15 residues. Deletions cut 4 bases from V and 1 base from J, with 14 bases between. In nucleotides, the CDR3 is TGTGCCAGCAGCCCCTACGTGGGCTGGAACACTGAAGCTTTCTTT. Translated, it gives CASSPYVGWNTEAFF.

This clonotype has a count of ten or more. The gene calls are TRBV12-3 or TRBV12-4 and TRBJ2-7; 12 nucleotides match TRBD2. V was clipped by 6 bases and J by 3 bases; unmatched bases: 6. The CDR3 has 15 residues. The DNA for the CDR3 is TGTGCCAGCAGAACCGGGACTAGCGGGCGCTACGAGCAGTACTTC. Residues: CASRTGTSGRYEQYF.

This clonotype was observed at least ten times. The CDR3 sequence is CASSLQHNSPLHF. CDR3 nucleotide sequence: TGTGCCAGCAGCTTGCAACATAATTCACCCCTCCACTTT. V gene TRBV5-5 combines with J gene TRBJ1-6; no clear D gene. Trimming stripped 1 base from V and 5 bases from J, with 4 bases between. Germline CDR1 is SGHKS and CDR2 is YYEKEE (reference sequence). The CDR3 loop spans 13 amino acids.

The chain carries TRBV2 and TRBJ1-5; D is uncertain. Germline V gene data show CDR1 as SNHLY and CDR2 as FYNNEI. V shed 3 bases and J shed 0 bases, with 3 bases lying between them. The CDR3 extends over 13 amino acids. The CDR3, as DNA: TGTGCCAGCAGTGAGAATAGCAATCAGCCCCAGCATTTT. Residues: CASSENSNQPQHF. The variable domain in full, with the rest retrieved from reference TRBV2 and TRBJ1-5, is EPEVTQTPSHQVTQMGQEVILRCVPISNHLYFYWYRQILGQKVEFLVSFYNNEISEKSEIFDDQFSVERPDGSNFTLKIRSTKLEDSAMYFCASSENSNQPQHFGDGTRLSIL.